This record covers a single T cell receptor beta chain. Its antigen is currently not known. No base-level quality is on record; no much larger clone is a single base apart. The data were taken from a study of cytomegalovirus exposure and HLA in healthy donors (dated 2017 in TCRdb). In terms of the full investigation: An earlier analysis of approximately 600 of the donors reported 250 to 300 Gb of sequence data and 100 million to 140 million unique TCR beta sequences from about 200 million T cells. Around 330 gigabases of sequencing data and 91 million or so unique TCR sequences made up an early release that covered nearly 650 HLA-typed donors. Of the 398 genotyped donors, 80% to 90% were placed in the genetic ancestry cluster associated with self-reported Caucasian donors. The study aimed to test whether signatures of past pathogen exposure could be identified by cataloging public T cell receptors. The T cell repertoires of several hundred subjects were profiled by immunosequencing and related to cytomegalovirus serostatus. Besides the first cohort of approximately 710 subjects, a separate validation cohort made up of 120 different subjects was used. To predict cytomegalovirus infection status, the study brought together high-throughput TCR immunosequencing, statistical association of individual TCRs with disease status, and machine learning. To study patterns of TCR occurrence, a later analysis re-analyzed previously published TCR beta repertoires from 550 to 800 donors and added high-resolution HLA genotyping. Rather than using new phenotypic data, the later analysis identified candidate immune exposures from TCR beta sequences and from how often those sequences occurred across donors. An earlier analysis of 450 to 750 of the donors used high-throughput TCR beta sequencing to judge whether each TCR beta V gene segment behaved as functional or pseudogenic. Alongside the repertoire data, information on donor age, sex, ethnicity and CMV serostatus was compiled. A later genetic analysis took genome-wide SNP genotypes for about three fifths of the roughly 670 donors and used that subset as a discovery cohort. Every repertoire in the discovery cohort had been generated on one and the same sequencing platform. Class I and class II HLA loci were covered by the typing at four-digit resolution. Typing coverage differed by locus: A, B, C, DRB1 and DQB1 were typed in about 620-630 donors, DQA1 in 522, DPA1 in nearly 610, and DPB1 in approximately 450. About five DR-DQ haplotypes were treated as single units for association and clustering because of strong linkage in the cohort. Among about 370 genotyped donors of the cohort, an average of approximately 240,000 unique TCR beta nucleotide sequences was sequenced per donor, of which about 19% were non-productive. What the research found in general, with its limitations: A cluster of highly shared sequence variants was judged likely to represent a technical artifact of the sequencing pipeline. According to a later analysis, TCR association rates differed among HLA loci, with DRB1 alleles showing the most associated TCRs and HLA-C alleles showing the fewest. A total of around 150 TCR beta chains were listed by the study as associated with cytomegalovirus. Correlated functional status among segregating V segments might be attributable to linkage disequilibrium, but an unknown experimental factor could not be ruled out. When HLA alleles, especially DR and DQ, strongly co-occurred, TCR associations were difficult to assign to individual alleles. In a later analysis, about 16,000 TCR beta sequences were associated with specific HLA alleles at a false discovery rate of 0.05. A few of the identified cytomegalovirus-associated TCR beta chains were confirmed in vitro to be specific for cytomegalovirus antigens. A further reported finding was that TCR beta sequences accurately predicted the HLA-A and HLA-B alleles for most subjects in the first cohort. A later genetic analysis reported fewer N-insertions in productive TCRs among donors in an Asian-associated ancestry cluster than the roughly 640-donor mean. According to a later analysis, most CMV-associated TCR beta chains appeared to be HLA-restricted, and the HLA associations seemed to be driven largely by CMV exposure. Most TCR sequences were seen in very few donors, while some public TCRs were found in many individuals. V-gene and J-gene trimming of TCR beta chains was associated with a missense DCLRE1C variant in a later genetic analysis, and the association was replicated in an independent cohort. The classifier was reported to diagnose cytomegalovirus status with high specificity and sensitivity in both the original and validation cohorts. The authors suggested that the approach could potentially be generalized to other disease states and immunological phenotypes. A later analysis found that HLA-associated TCR beta chains were more clonally expanded and had lower generation probabilities than equally common non-associated chains. Presence/absence analyses assumed roughly uniform sequencing depth across donors, an assumption that may not hold. According to a later analysis, parvovirus B19, influenza, CMV and Epstein-Barr virus appeared linked to several top co-occurrence clusters. Immune exposure information for the cohort was limited to CMV serostatus. Because counts were too low, seventeen rarely observed V segments, including chromosome 9 orphons, were left out of the earlier analysis of 500 to 750 of the donors. HLA typing was unavailable for some donors at each locus, so association tests used only the typed subset. Only TCR beta chains were sequenced in this cohort, and the absence of alpha or paired-chain data limited detectable features. Broadly in line with IMGT annotations, most TCR beta V segments showed up in productive rearrangements about 90% or about 30% of the time in an earlier analysis of 587 of the donors.

Library construction relied on the immunoSEQ multiplex PCR assay. For the multiplex PCR, a mixture combining 60 forward primers for TCR Vbeta segments and 13 reverse primers for TCR Jbeta segments was used. Amplification of the CDR3 region of rearranged TCR beta genes was performed with a multiplex PCR assay on genomic DNA. On the Illumina HiSeq System, the amplified TCR beta libraries were sequenced as 87-base-pair reads. In the paper's pipeline: Across the roughly 640 repertoires, a later analysis counted some 80 million unique TCR beta chains, roughly 11 million of which were shared by at least two donors. A nearest-neighbor algorithm error-corrected the raw reads and collapsed the reads into unique sequences, merging closely related sequences to remove PCR and sequencing errors. To assign V, D and J gene segments, CDR3 sequences were aligned to IMGT reference sequences. For a sequence to be retained, at least a six-nucleotide match to both a V gene segment and a J gene segment was required. Rearrangements were called productive when the CDR3 lacked stop codons and stayed in frame with V and J; all others were non-productive. CDR3 was defined by IMGT convention, running from the second conserved V-encoded cysteine to the conserved J-encoded phenylalanine. The earlier analysis of 550 to 650 of the donors excluded any sequence lacking an unambiguous match to a single V gene segment. An earlier analysis of a few hundred of the donors classified V segments as functional when productive rearrangements were above 56.7% and as segregating when the standard deviation between donors was above 5%. A statistical classification framework was developed to diagnose cytomegalovirus status using the catalog of TCR beta chain sequences. In a later analysis, V and J genes were assigned by comparing TCR nucleotide sequences against IMGT/GENE-DB human TR gene sequences. The TCRdist pipeline was used in a later analysis to assign CDR3 sequences and most-parsimonious VDJ recombination scenarios. In a later analysis, every TCR beta chain was defined by the combination of its CDR3 amino acid sequence and its V-gene family, and reads without a unique V-gene family were dropped. To address suspected cross-contamination and a sequencing artifact, a later analysis removed some 620 highly shared, low-generation-probability nucleotide sequences. For each public chain, a later analysis derived a clonal expansion index from normalized ranks of inferred template counts within each repertoire. In a later analysis, generation probabilities were computed using a VDJ recombination model fitted to out-of-frame rearrangements, and the results were checked against IGoR. A later analysis scored TCR-TCR, TCR-HLA and TCR-CMV co-occurrence with hypergeometric tests, applying a repertoire-size bias correction to TCR pairs. False discovery rates were estimated in a later analysis by permuting HLA or CMV assignments 20 times. In a later analysis, co-occurring TCRs were grouped with DBSCAN, and TCRdist sequence similarity was added when clustering was performed within HLA-allele-positive subsets. Repertoires with fewer than 30,000 or more than 120,000 public chains were left out of co-occurrence clustering, as were roughly five repertoires with anomalous nucleotide sharing. Drawn from immuneACCESS, this table holds only the in-frame rearrangements with V and J called that TCRdb kept. Clones are partly lost; checked studies trace under half to an unresolved V gene and leave the rest unexplained. V, J and clone size were drawn from that table, and D and trimming were deduced from the DNA. Here the sample has about 160,000 clones; approximately 84% occur a single time. Approximately 0.98% of the sample lies in the top ten.

In total, approximately 610 healthy bone marrow donors made up the cohort. Cohort members were all nominally healthy when sampled, although unrecorded immune exposures were likely present. The donor tested CMV seronegative and was one of the 352 seronegative cohort members. Every donor gave a peripheral blood sample, and the peripheral blood mononuclear cells from that sample were used for TCR beta sequencing. The Qiagen DNeasy Blood Extraction Kit was used to extract genomic DNA from the blood cell samples. This clonotype was obtained from a man aged 30 to 45 in good health and CMV-seronegative. Sequencing used PBMCs.

For the CDR3, the sequence is CASNHLRGPRTEAFF. The DNA sequence follows: TGTGCCAGCAACCACCTTAGGGGCCCGAGGACTGAAGCTTTCTTT. The chain joins TRBV6-5 to TRBJ1-1; the D gene is possibly TRBD1, with 5 bases matching. V was cut back by 7 bases and J by 5 bases, leaving a gap of 20 bases between them. Spanning cysteine to phenylalanine, the CDR3 consists of 15 amino acids. Only the CDR3 region is kept as DNA, spanning 45 bases read in frame from base 1. The germline V gene supplies CDR1 MNHEY and CDR2 SVGAGI.